This T cell receptor (beta chain) was sequenced during a study of T cell responses to AZD1222 COVID-19 vaccine (dated by TCRdb to the early 2020s). Background on the whole study: AZD1222 recipients whose second dose came at about 4 weeks and those whose second dose came at about 12 weeks were combined into one group, since spike-specific TCR depth and breadth did not differ between the two schedules. TCR sequencing covered fewer than 250 trial participants: 200 to 210 given two doses of AZD1222 and about 26 given two doses of MenACWY control vaccine. Enrollment into the trials was organized by age into subgroups of 18-55, 56-69 and 70-plus years, and those subgroups contained roughly 160, 29 and 62 TCR-sequenced participants, respectively. What the authors observed across the whole study: A significant rise in spike-specific TCR breadth and depth was observed after two AZD1222 doses relative to day 0 and relative to MenACWY recipients. Reportedly, almost half of the unique spike-specific TCRs recognized epitopes lying outside the regions that are mutated in the B.1.351 and B.1.1.7 variants. The 56-69-year group was small, and its depth increase did not reach significance, likely because of low power. Conclusions about previously exposed vaccinees were limited because only six AZD1222 recipients were SARS-CoV-2 seropositive at baseline. The whole spike protein was spanned by vaccine-associated CD4 TCRs, and dominant responses were seen in regions 160-218 and 743-854. Because no day 14 peak-response samples were available, repertoires were characterized only after the peak T cell response. Participants were mostly white British and included more females than males, and it was suggested by the authors that clonal diversity may have been underestimated.

In regard to this clone: Which antigen it targets is not known. It has no much larger one-base neighbor in the sample; base qualities were not kept.

The time point label on this specimen signifies: baseline before first vaccination. Vaccinee samples came from UK trials COV001 and COV002, including a single-blind randomized controlled phase 2/3 trial of AZD1222 (ChAdOx1 nCoV-19) in healthy adults. For TCRbeta chain sequencing, PBMC samples from trial participants were taken at day 0 and at day 28 after the second dose. The CDR3 regions of human TCRbeta chains were subjected to immunosequencing. In the paper's pipeline: Repertoire TCRs were matched against a reference library of SARS-CoV-2-specific TCRs generated with the MIRA antigen-specificity platform. Breadth meant the fraction of unique TCRs that were SARS-CoV-2-associated, whereas depth meant the fraction of total T cells that were SARS-CoV-2-associated. Using the MIRA data, every spike-specific TCR was mapped to the spike region that the TCR reacted to and assigned to either a CD4 or a CD8 class. Log10-transformed breadth and depth values were compared by one-way ANOVA with Sidak's multiple comparisons tests. TCRdb took this table from immuneACCESS and kept in-frame rearrangements with V and J called. Such tables lack part of the clones; where checked against another copy, unresolved V genes explain under half of the gap, and the rest is unexplained. D and trimming come from the DNA, and the V and J calls and clone size come from that table. The sample data list approximately 260,000 clones, and 85% to 95% of these were observed just once. The ten largest clones capture 0.5% to 0.65% of the sample.

CDR1 and CDR2 were assigned from the germline V gene as ENHRY and SYGVKD. Cut back by 8 bases and 1 base, the V and J ends lie 14 bases apart. The CDR3 contains 14 residues, cysteine and phenylalanine counted. CDR3 DNA is the only sequence kept; it has 42 bases, read in frame from the first base. The sequencing used peripheral blood, collected on day 0 of AZD1222 vaccination. The chain is made from TRBV10-3 and TRBJ1-1; the D gene is not confidently resolved. The receptor comes from an adult in good health. The base sequence is TGTGCCATCGCCGGGTTGCCGCAGAACACTGAAGCTTTCTTT. This is translated as CAIAGLPQNTEAFF.